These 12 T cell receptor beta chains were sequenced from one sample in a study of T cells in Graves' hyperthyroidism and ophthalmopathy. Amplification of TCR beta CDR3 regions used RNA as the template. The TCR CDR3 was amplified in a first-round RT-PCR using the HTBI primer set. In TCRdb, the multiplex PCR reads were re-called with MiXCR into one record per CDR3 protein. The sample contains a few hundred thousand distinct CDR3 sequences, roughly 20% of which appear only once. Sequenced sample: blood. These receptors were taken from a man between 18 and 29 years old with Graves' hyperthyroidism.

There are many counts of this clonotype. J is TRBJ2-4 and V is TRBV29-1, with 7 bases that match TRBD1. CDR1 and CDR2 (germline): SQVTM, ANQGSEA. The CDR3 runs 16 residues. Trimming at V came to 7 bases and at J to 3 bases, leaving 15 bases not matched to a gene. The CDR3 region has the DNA TGCAGCGCTCAGGGGGAAATCCAATTAGGCAAAAACATTCAGTACTTC. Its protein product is CSAQGEIQLGKNIQYF.

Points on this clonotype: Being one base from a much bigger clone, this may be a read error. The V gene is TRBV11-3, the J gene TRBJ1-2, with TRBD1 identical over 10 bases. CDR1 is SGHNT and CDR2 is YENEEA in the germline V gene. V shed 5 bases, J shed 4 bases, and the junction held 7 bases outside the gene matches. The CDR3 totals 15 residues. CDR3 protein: CASSLAGTGAYGYTF. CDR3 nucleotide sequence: TGTGCCAGCAGCCTTGCCGGGACAGGGGCCTATGGCTACACCTTC. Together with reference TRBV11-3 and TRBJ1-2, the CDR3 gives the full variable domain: EAGVVQSPRYKIIEKKQPVAFWCNPISGHNTLYWYLQNLGQGPELLIRYENEEAVDDSQLPKDRFSAERLKGVDSTLKIQPAELGDSAVYLCASSLAGTGAYGYTFGSGTRLTVV.

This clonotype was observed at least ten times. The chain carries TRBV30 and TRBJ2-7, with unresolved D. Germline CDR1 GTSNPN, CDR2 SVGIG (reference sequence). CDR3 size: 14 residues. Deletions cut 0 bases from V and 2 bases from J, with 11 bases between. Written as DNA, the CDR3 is TGTGCCTGGAGTGTAGGAAGGGCGGCCTACGAGCAGTACTTC. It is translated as CAWSVGRAAYEQYF.

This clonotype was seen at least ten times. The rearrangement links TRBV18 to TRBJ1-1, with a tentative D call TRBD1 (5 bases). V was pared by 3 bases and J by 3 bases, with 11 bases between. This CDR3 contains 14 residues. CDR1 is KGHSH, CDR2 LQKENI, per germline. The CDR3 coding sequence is TGTGCCAGCTCACCTCAGGGTCGCTACACTGAAGCTTTCTTT. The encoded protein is CASSPQGRYTEAFF. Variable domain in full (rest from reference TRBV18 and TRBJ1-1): NAGVMQNPRHLVRRRGQEARLRCSPMKGHSHVYWYRQLPEEGLKFMVYLQKENIIDESGMPKERFSAEFPKEGPSILRIQQVVRGDSAAYFCASSPQGRYTEAFFGQGTRLTVV.

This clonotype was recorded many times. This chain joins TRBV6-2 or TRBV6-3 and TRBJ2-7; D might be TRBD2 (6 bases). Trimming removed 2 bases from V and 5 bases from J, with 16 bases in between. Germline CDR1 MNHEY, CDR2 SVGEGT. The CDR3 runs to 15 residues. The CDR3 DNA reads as TGTGCCAGCAGTTACAATCCTGGGACTCTCGACGAGCAGTACTTC. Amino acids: CASSYNPGTLDEQYF.

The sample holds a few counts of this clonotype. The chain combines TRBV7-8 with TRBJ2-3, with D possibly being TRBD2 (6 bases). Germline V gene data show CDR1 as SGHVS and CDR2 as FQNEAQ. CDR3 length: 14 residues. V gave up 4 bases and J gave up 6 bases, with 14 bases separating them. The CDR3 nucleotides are TGTGCCAGCAGCTGGGCCCACCGGGAGGATACGCAGTATTTT. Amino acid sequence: CASSWAHREDTQYF.

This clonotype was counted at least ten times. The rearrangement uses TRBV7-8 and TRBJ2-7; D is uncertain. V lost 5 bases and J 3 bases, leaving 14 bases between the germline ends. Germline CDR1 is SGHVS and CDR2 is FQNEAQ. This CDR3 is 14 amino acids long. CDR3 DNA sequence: TGTGCCAGCAGCGAAACGGATTGGGTCTACGAGCAGTACTTC. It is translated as CASSETDWVYEQYF.

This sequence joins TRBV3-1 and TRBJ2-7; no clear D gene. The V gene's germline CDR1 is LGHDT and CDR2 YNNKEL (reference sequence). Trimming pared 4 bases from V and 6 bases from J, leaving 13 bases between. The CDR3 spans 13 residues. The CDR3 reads CASSRPQSSEQYF. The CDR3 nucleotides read TGTGCCAGCAGCCGTCCTCAGAGTTCCGAGCAGTACTTC.

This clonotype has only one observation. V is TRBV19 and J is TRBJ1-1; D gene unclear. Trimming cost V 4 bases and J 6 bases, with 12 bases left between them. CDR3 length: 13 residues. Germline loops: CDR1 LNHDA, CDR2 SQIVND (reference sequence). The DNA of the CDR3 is TGTGCCAGTAGTACCAATACCCGGTCTGAAGCTTTCTTT. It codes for CASSTNTRSEAFF.

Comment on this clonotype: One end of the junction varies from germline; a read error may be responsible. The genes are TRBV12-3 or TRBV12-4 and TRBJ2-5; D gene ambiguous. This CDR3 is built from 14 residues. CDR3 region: CATSESGRSETQYF. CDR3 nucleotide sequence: TGTGCCACCAGTGAGTCCGGACGTTCGGAGACCCAGTACTTC.

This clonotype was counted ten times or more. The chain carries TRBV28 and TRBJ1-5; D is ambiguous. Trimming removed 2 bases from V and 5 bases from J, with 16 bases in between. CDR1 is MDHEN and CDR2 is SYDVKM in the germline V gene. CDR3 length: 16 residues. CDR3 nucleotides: TGTGCCAGCAGTTTAAATACGGGAGTGGTAGATCAGCCCCAGCATTTT. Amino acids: CASSLNTGVVDQPQHF.

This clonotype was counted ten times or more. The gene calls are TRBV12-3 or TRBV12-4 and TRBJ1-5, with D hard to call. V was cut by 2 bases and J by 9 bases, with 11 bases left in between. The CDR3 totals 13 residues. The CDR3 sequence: CASSLQALGPQHF. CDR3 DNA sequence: TGTGCCAGCAGTTTACAGGCCCTGGGGCCCCAGCATTTT.